This T cell receptor (beta chain) was captured in a study of beta chain features in type 1 diabetes. Whole-study results and caveats: Type 1 diabetes patients had fewer VDJ junction insertions and more deletions. Cells carrying high TCR expression could end up over-represented when cDNA is sequenced.

This clone was detected only a few times. Its antigen is not identified. Naive, central memory, regulatory and stem cell-like memory cells within the CD4+ compartment were sorted using CD45RO/CCR7/CD25/CD127/CD95/CD27. Purity exceeded 95% in all sorted populations. The germline V gene encodes CDR1 LGHNA and CDR2 YSLEER. V gave up 0 bases and J gave up 1 base; unmatched junction bases: 11. The CDR3 length is 20 residues. The investigators reverse transcribed all of the isolated RNA, so they sequenced expressed TCRB transcripts. The data were produced by immunoSEQ multiplex PCR, yet TCRdb's version contains in-frame clones alone and is incomplete. The sample includes roughly 350,000 clones, 11% of them seen just once.

This sequence joins TRBV4-3 and TRBJ2-1, with 11 bases lining up with TRBD2. Sequenced sample: naive CD4+ T cells from blood. The receptor was isolated from a young woman in good health. The CDR3 loop reads CASSQDLPGTSGVSYNEQFF. CDR3 DNA: TGCGCCAGCAGCCAAGATCTCCCCGGGACTAGCGGAGTTTCCTACAATGAGCAGTTCTTC.